The rows below give T cell receptor beta chains drawn from one sample of a study of post-analysis software for immune sequencing data. TCRdb reprocessed the PCR reads via MiXCR and lists one record per CDR3 protein. The sample has about 540,000 distinct CDR3 sequences; around 31% are singletons. The sequenced sample consisted of blood. The receptors shown here come from a girl between 2 and 17 years old with multiple sclerosis. The conserved cysteine and the conserved F or W are not part of the CDR3 here. Not all rows give a size; the values are once, few, many and, for expanded clones, a class.

j_call | clone_size | v_call | cdr3_aa
TRBJ2-3 | few | TRBV20-1 | SARDSSGGTDTQY
TRBJ2-1 | few | TRBV28 | ASSPGQGAWNEQF
TRBJ1-2 | - | TRBV3-1 | VSSRGTNYGYT
TRBJ2-1 | many | TRBV6-5 | ASSYSGGEQF
TRBJ2-3 | - | TRBV6-5 | ASSYGPAGALTDTQY
TRBJ2-1 | - | TRBV27 | ASSLRPVSSYNEQF
TRBJ2-1 | many | TRBV20-1 | SATKDLSSSYNEQF
TRBJ2-6 | few | TRBV4-1 | ASSQVIATGANVLT
TRBJ2-3 | - | TRBV5-1 | ASSLGSRTDTQY
TRBJ2-3 | - | TRBV20-1 | SASGGASLSDTQY
TRBJ2-5 | few | TRBV6-5 | ASSYLAAGGPGETQY
TRBJ2-3 | - | TRBV20-1 | SAREKGHTDTQY
TRBJ2-5 | few | TRBV7-2 | ASSFDPTGVETQY
TRBJ2-3 | - | TRBV5-1 | ASRSEDTQY
TRBJ2-2 | - | TRBV5-1 | ASSRDAGNTGELF
TRBJ1-2 | few | TRBV5-1 | ASSKTILAGGYT
TRBJ1-5 | - | TRBV9 | ASSVDPGNQPQH
TRBJ2-3 | - | TRBV7-2 | ASSRDAIRTDTQY
TRBJ2-7 | few | TRBV20-1 | SATFGQPYEQY
TRBJ1-3 | few | TRBV10-2 | ASRDSGNTIY
TRBJ2-1 | - | TRBV20-1 | SARPDYNEQF
TRBJ2-3 | - | TRBV27 | ASSLPSGGAADTQY
TRBJ1-5 | few | TRBV13 | ASSLSIDQPQH
TRBJ1-4 | few | TRBV6-6 | ASSYLGGGRTEKLF
TRBJ1-2 | - | TRBV12-3/TRBV12-4 | ASSLLGTEGYGYT
TRBJ2-7 | once | TRBV9 | ASSILGTRSGEQY
TRBJ1-2 | - | TRBV9 | ASSGAGTGSFRGYGYT
TRBJ2-3 | - | TRBV5-1 | ASSKRPTDRYTDTQY
TRBJ2-3 | few | TRBV20-1 | SARVTGLPGTQY
TRBJ2-3 | - | TRBV12-3/TRBV12-4 | ASSLNLDRRTDTQY
TRBJ2-4 | - | TRBV12-3/TRBV12-4 | ASSLVPGLAKNIQY